Listed here are 13 T cell receptor beta chains from one sample, sequenced in a study of blood T cell repertoires in COVID-19. Profiling relied on immunoSEQ multiplex PCR, and the TCRdb table lists in-frame clones only, not all of them. Of about 170,000 clones listed, about 86% are singletons. The sequenced sample was PBMCs or T cells enriched from blood (not recorded which). These receptors were collected from a woman between 45 and 60 years old in a cohort exposed to, infected with or recovered from COVID-19 (not recorded which).

The rearrangement joins TRBV7-8 to TRBJ2-3; D is possibly TRBD2 (7 bases). Trimming stripped 4 bases from V and 4 bases from J, with 12 bases between. The CDR3 extends over 14 amino acids. Germline CDR1 SGHVS, CDR2 FQNEAQ. The CDR3 region has the DNA TGTGCCAGCAGCTCAAGGGGGGGCTCAGATACGCAGTATTTT. As protein: CASSSRGGSDTQYF.

This clone was recorded a few times. V and J are TRBV6-1 and TRBJ2-5; 7 nucleotides match TRBD1. This CDR3 is built from 13 residues. V shed 2 bases, J shed 5 bases, and the junction held 2 bases outside the gene matches. CDR1 and CDR2 from the germline V gene are MNHNS and SASEGT. The CDR3 DNA is TGTGCCAGCAGTGAACAGGGGGAGGAGACCCAGTACTTC. It yields the protein CASSEQGEETQYF.

This chain uses TRBV3-1 (or the pseudogene TRBV3-2) with TRBJ1-6; 11 nucleotides match TRBD1. J lost 10 bases, V lost 4 bases, and 9 bases had no gene match. The V gene's germline CDR1 is LGHDT and CDR2 YNNKEL (reference sequence). This CDR3 spans 16 amino acids. The CDR3 coding sequence is TGTGCCAGCAGCCCCCGGGACAGGGGGTTCTGGTCACCCCTCCACTTT. As protein: CASSPRDRGFWSPLHF.

The rearrangement joins TRBV28 to TRBJ1-4; D unresolved. The CDR3 totals 15 residues. Trimming removed 2 bases at V and 0 bases at J, with 7 bases between. The germline V gene has CDR1 MDHEN and CDR2 SYDVKM. The CDR3 coding sequence is TGTGCCAGCAGTTTAGACACTCCAACTAATGAAAAACTGTTTTTT. It is translated as CASSLDTPTNEKLFF.

This rearrangement joins TRBV29-1 to TRBJ2-7, with D possibly being TRBD1 (6 bases). The CDR3 has 14 residues. With 6 bases removed from V and 0 bases from J, the gap between germline ends came to 15 bases. CDR1 is SQVTM and CDR2 is ANQGSEA in the germline V gene. CDR3 sequence reads: CSVRDRTFSYEQYF. Written as DNA, the CDR3 is TGCAGCGTGAGAGACAGGACCTTCTCCTACGAGCAGTACTTC.

The V call is TRBV7-9, the J call TRBJ1-4, with TRBD1 as a possible D gene (6 bases). This CDR3 contains 15 residues. The germline gives CDR1 SEHNR, CDR2 FQNEAQ (reference sequence). V gave up 0 bases and J gave up 8 bases, with 13 bases separating them. Written as DNA, the CDR3 is TGTGCCAGCAGCTTAGCACAGGGAGGGCAAGAAAAACTGTTTTTT. Its translation: CASSLAQGGQEKLFF. Combining the CDR3 with reference TRBV7-9 and TRBJ1-4 gives the whole variable domain DTGVSQNPRHKITKRGQNVTFRCDPISEHNRLYWYRQTLGQGPEFLTYFQNEAQLEKSRLLSDRFSAERPKGSFSTLEIQRTEQGDSAMYLCASSLAQGGQEKLFFGSGTQLSVL.

J is TRBJ2-3 and V is TRBV29-1, with 12 bases aligning to TRBD2. Trimming took 4 bases from V and 6 from J; bases not matched to a gene: 8. This CDR3 is built from 15 residues. Germline CDR1 reads SQVTM; CDR2 reads ANQGSEA. The CDR3 region has the DNA TGCAGCGTTGTTGGACTAGCGGGATCCCCGGATACGCAGTATTTT. It yields the protein CSVVGLAGSPDTQYF.

This clone has just a few counts. This chain links TRBV20-1 with TRBJ1-6; 7 bases line up with TRBD1. The J segment lost 6 bases and the V segment lost 3 bases, leaving 5 bases of the junction unmatched. The CDR3 runs to 14 residues. Germline CDR1 reads DFQATT; CDR2 reads SNEGSKA (reference sequence). The CDR3 here is CSASMGDSNSPLHF. Here the CDR3 DNA reads TGCAGTGCTAGTATGGGGGACAGTAATTCACCCCTCCACTTT.

Note on this clone: This same CDR3 is encoded by further DNA sequences in the sample. The chain employs TRBV28 and TRBJ1-2, with D hard to call. CDR3 length: 10 residues. The V gene's germline CDR1 is MDHEN and CDR2 SYDVKM. The V and J ends lost 8 bases and 4 bases respectively, with 5 bases between them. CDR3 bases: TGTGCCAGCTCCCGCTATGGCTACACCTTC. Protein product: CASSRYGYTF.

CDR3: CASSIAGTQGLYEQYF. The DNA for the CDR3 is TGTGCCAGTAGTATAGCCGGGACACAGGGTTTGTACGAGCAGTACTTC. The V and J genes are TRBV19 and TRBJ2-7, with a weak D call TRBD1 (6 bases). Germline V gene data show CDR1 as LNHDA and CDR2 as SQIVND (reference sequence). The CDR3 totals 16 residues. Trimming cost V 1 base and J 4 bases, with 17 bases left between them. The whole variable domain, remainder taken from reference TRBV19 and TRBJ2-7, is DGGITQSPKYLFRKEGQNVTLSCEQNLNHDAMYWYRQDPGQGLRLIYYSQIVNDFQKGDIAEGYSVSREKKESFPLTVTSAQKNPTAFYLCASSIAGTQGLYEQYFGPGTRLTVT.

This CDR3 reads CASSQDGGTVMNTEAFF. In DNA, the CDR3 is TGCGCCAGCAGCCAAGATGGAGGGACAGTCATGAACACTGAAGCTTTCTTT. This chain connects TRBV4-3 to TRBJ1-1, with 7 bases matching TRBD1. Germline CDR1 LGHNA, CDR2 YSLEER. With 0 bases clipped from V and 0 bases from J, the junction kept 7 bases outside the gene matches. The CDR3 length is 17 residues.

V and J are TRBV4-1 and TRBJ1-6; 9 nucleotides align to TRBD1. This CDR3 has 18 amino acids. With 3 bases clipped from V and 10 bases from J, the junction kept 16 bases outside the gene matches. The V gene's germline CDR1 is MGHRA and CDR2 YSYEKL. CDR3 nucleotides: TGCGCCAGCAGCCATCGAATACCCCGGGACAGGGTAGACTCACCCCTCCACTTT. Its protein is CASSHRIPRDRVDSPLHF.

The chain has TRBV7-8 and TRBJ2-3, with TRBD2 matching over 11 bases. The CDR3 runs to 15 residues. V shed 2 bases and J 5 bases; nucleotides not matched to a gene: 3. Germline CDR1 is SGHVS and CDR2 is FQNEAQ. The CDR3 DNA is TGTGCCAGCAGCTTACGGCTAGCGGGGGGAGATACGCAGTATTTT. It encodes CASSLRLAGGDTQYF.